This TCR beta chain comes out of a study of blood T cell repertoires in COVID-19. Method: immunoSEQ multiplex PCR; TCRdb's copy keeps in-frame clones and lacks some. The sample records approximately 76,000 clones, 70% to 85% being singletons. The CDR3 has 16 amino acids. Germline V gene sequence: CDR1 MDHEN, CDR2 SYDVKM. Trimming took off 1 base at V and 8 bases at J, with 20 bases between the two ends. Sequenced sample: peripheral blood. The source is a woman in her seventies with acute or convalescent COVID-19. The chain joins TRBV28 to TRBJ1-2, with a tentative D call TRBD1 (6 bases). CDR3 loop: CASSLFPTGTRSGYTF. The CDR3 coding sequence is TGTGCCAGCAGTTTATTCCCCACCGGGACAAGGTCAGGCTACACCTTC.